The following is a TCR beta chain sequence with its context. This clone's antigen is unknown. Base qualities are not provided; no much larger clone lies one nucleotide away. The method was 5' RACE. A second PCR of roughly 6 to 11 cycles was performed with a sample-barcoded 5' primer and a J-beta primer mix. Each TCR beta cDNA molecule received a unique molecular identifier from a template-switch 5' adaptor carrying 12 random nucleotides. Each sample yielded at least 2.5 million CDR3-containing paired-end reads. First-strand cDNA was synthesized from all RNA with the Mint cDNA synthesis kit, primed by a TRBC-specific oligonucleotide. Following uracil-DNA glycosylase treatment, all cDNA underwent a first 18-cycle PCR with the universal primers M1SS and BC2_uni_R. As for the authors' bioinformatics: Each sample was normalized by randomly selecting 1 million high-quality reads, each carrying a distinct molecular identifier. Reads sharing molecular identifiers were discarded rather than binned into consensus sequences. MiTCR, run with a Q25 quality threshold and the strictest error-elimination algorithm, handled CDR3 identification, clonotype clustering and error correction. A nonparametric unseen species model using Euler transformation provided a lower-bound estimate of total TCR beta diversity. In-frame beta chains were kept once TCRdb had trimmed the public reads at Q25 with fastp and called clones with MiXCR. CDR3 protein duplicates are merged, each entry listing the most common genes and DNA. The V and J calls and clone size come from TCRdb's table, not from the authors' own analysis. The sample table holds fewer than 2 million distinct CDR3 sequences, of which about 39% were seen once. Together, the top ten hold roughly 23% of the sample.

Reading the germline V gene gives CDR1 MGHRA and CDR2 YSYEKL. V drops 2 bases and J drops 2 bases, leaving 10 bases in between. From cysteine to phenylalanine, the CDR3 is 14 amino acids long. Only the CDR3 part of the read is kept: 42 bases, read in frame from the first base. The data were taken from a study of blood T cells in healthy people across ages (dated by TCRdb to 2013 to 2016). General notes on the study: Template switching captured roughly one uniquely barcoded TCR beta cDNA molecule per two T cells in model experiments. Age-related changes in TCR beta repertoire diversity were measured in the study by deep sequencing normalized with unique cDNA molecular identifiers. The donors were divided into four age groups: young (average around 17 years), middle-aged (roughly 42), aged (roughly 60) and long-lived (roughly 82). To avoid experimental bias, donors of different ages were distributed randomly across sequencing lanes. Two additional independent replicas of 1 million unique cDNA reads from the same blood draw were analyzed for two donors (one aged 18 to 30 and one aged 80 or older). What the research found in general, with its limitations: Since profiling was done on bulk unsorted PBMCs, naive and antigen-experienced compartments could not be conclusively compared. As age increased, observed TCR beta diversity per million T cells dropped in a roughly linear way, and a significant reduction was already evident by age 40. The long-lived group showed more naive CD4+ T cells, fewer expanded clones and increased TCR diversity than the aged group, suggesting age selection. Because donor CMV infection status was unknown, age-related changes in expanded clonotypes were potentially confounded. Estimates of total diversity based on one million sequenced T cells were considered lower bounds and underestimates. A strong correlation was found between observed TCR beta diversity and the percentage of naive T cells measured by flow cytometry.

The donors were 40 or so Caucasian individuals from Russia, aged about 6 to 95 years, who were systemically healthy. Each donor gave 8 to 10 milliliters of peripheral blood, collected into EDTA-treated Vacutainer tubes. Ficoll-Paque density-gradient centrifugation was used to isolate PBMCs, with at least 7 million per sample. Trizol reagent was used to extract total RNA from the PBMCs, yielding at least 5 micrograms per sample. The percentages of naive CD45RAhigh/CD27high T cells were determined by flow cytometry on a PBMC aliquot from every donor. Specimen: blood. The receptor's source is a human donor in good health. The chain is encoded by TRBV4-1 joined to TRBJ2-7; the D gene remains uncertain. The sequenced DNA is TGCGCCAGCAGCCAACTCCTCACGGCCTACGAGCAGTACTTC. The encoded protein is CASSQLLTAYEQYF.